What follows are 7 T cell receptor beta chains derived from one specimen sequenced in a study of control samples from healthy donors and cancer patients. Only in-frame clones appear in the TCRdb table, and some are missing; sequencing was by immunoSEQ multiplex PCR. Of roughly 150,000 clones listed, more than 85% were seen once; the top ten hold around 2.4%. The sequencing input was blood. The receptors here all came from a man aged 45 to 65 in good health.

The CDR3 coding sequence is TGTGCCAGTAGCGACTACCCTGGTGGGCCCCAGCATTTT. This translates into CASSDYPGGPQHF. V usage is TRBV19 and J usage is TRBJ1-5; D unclear. The CDR3 totals 13 residues. From germline, CDR1 is LNHDA and CDR2 SQIVND (reference sequence). V was cut by 6 bases and J by 9 bases, with 15 bases left in between.

The chain recombines TRBV28 with TRBJ2-2; D gene ambiguous. The CDR3 sequence is 13 residues long. V was clipped by 5 bases and J by 4 bases, with 8 bases between them. Germline V CDR1 and CDR2: MDHEN, SYDVKM. The CDR3 DNA reads as TGTGCCAGCAGTCCCCGGAGCACCGGGGAGCTGTTTTTT. As protein: CASSPRSTGELFF.

J is TRBJ2-2 and V is TRBV7-9, with TRBD1 matching 7 bases. The J segment lost 5 bases and the V segment lost 5 bases, leaving 8 bases of the junction unmatched. CDR3 size: 15 residues. Germline V gene sequence: CDR1 SEHNR, CDR2 FQNEAQ (reference sequence). The CDR3, as DNA: TGTGCCAGCAGCGCCACAGGGGTTCGAACCGGGGAGCTGTTTTTT. Translating gives CASSATGVRTGELFF.

This chain uses TRBV4-2 with TRBJ1-2; unclear D gene. With 6 bases removed from V and 5 bases from J, the gap between germline ends came to 13 bases. The germline CDR1 and CDR2 sequences are LGHNA and YNFKEQ. The CDR3 covers 13 residues. CDR3 sequence: CASRDQALYGYTF. The CDR3 bases are TGTGCCAGCAGAGATCAGGCCCTGTATGGCTACACCTTC.

The chain employs TRBV7-8 and TRBJ1-1; no clear D gene. The CDR3 spans 12 residues. CDR1 and CDR2 from the germline V gene are SGHVS and FQNEAQ. The V end was cut by 4 bases, the J end by 6 bases, with 9 bases between. The CDR3 DNA reads as TGTGCCAGCAGCTCCTCCCCCCCTGAAGCTTTCTTT. The encoded protein is CASSSSPPEAFF.

This clone was counted only a few times. The V gene is TRBV24-1, the J gene TRBJ2-3, with 10 nucleotides matching TRBD2. Germline-derived CDR1 and CDR2 are KGHDR and SFDVKD. The V gene end was trimmed by 4 bases and the J gene end by 4 bases; junction bases not matched to a gene: 4. The CDR3 is 15 amino acids. The CDR3 here is CATSEGLANSDTQYF. For the CDR3, the DNA is TGTGCCACCAGTGAGGGACTAGCGAACTCAGATACGCAGTATTTT.

CDR3 sequence: CASSLTGVGGYTF. The CDR3 DNA follows: TGTGCCAGCAGCCTAACAGGGGTTGGGGGCTACACCTTC. V usage is TRBV5-4 and J usage is TRBJ1-2; TRBD1 agrees at 7 bases. Germline V gene lookup returns CDR1 SGHNT and CDR2 YYREEE (reference sequence). The CDR3 is made up of 13 amino acids. The ends lost 4 bases at V and 8 bases at J; junction bases unmatched: 8. Full variable domain (outside the CDR3, taken from reference TRBV5-4 and TRBJ1-2): ETGVTQSPTHLIKTRGQQVTLRCSSQSGHNTVSWYQQALGQGPQFIFQYYREEENGRGNFPPRFSGLQFPNYSSELNVNALELDDSALYLCASSLTGVGGYTFGSGTRLTVV.